These T cell receptor beta chains were read from a single sample in a study of cytomegalovirus exposure and HLA in healthy donors. Sequenced by immunoSEQ multiplex PCR; TCRdb stores in-frame clones only, minus some. The data show roughly 200,000 clones, approximately 79% seen once. Sequencing input: PBMCs. Receptor source: a man aged 45-65 years in good health and CMV-seronegative. Each CDR3 is given with its conserved first and last residue.

cdr3_aa: CASSELAFSYEQYF
v_call: TRBV9
j_call: TRBJ2-7

cdr3_aa: CASNPQLDNSPLHF
v_call: TRBV6-6
j_call: TRBJ1-6

cdr3_aa: CASSLFRQGIQREPYNEQFF
v_call: TRBV27
j_call: TRBJ2-1

cdr3_aa: CASSFSAGGNIQYF
v_call: TRBV27
j_call: TRBJ2-4

cdr3_aa: CASSIDLRRTRGFEAFF
v_call: TRBV19
j_call: TRBJ1-1

cdr3_aa: CASSPGSGGDFTGELFF
v_call: TRBV5-1
j_call: TRBJ2-2

cdr3_aa: CASSQDLRGEDGYTF
v_call: TRBV14
j_call: TRBJ1-2

cdr3_aa: CSVAPPGQAYGYTF
v_call: TRBV29-1
j_call: TRBJ1-2

cdr3_aa: CASSSGTSGYEQYF
v_call: TRBV5-1
j_call: TRBJ2-7

cdr3_aa: CASSLVAGAPGNTIYF
v_call: TRBV5-1
j_call: TRBJ1-3

cdr3_aa: CAAAFGGQPQHF
v_call: TRBV6-1
j_call: TRBJ1-5

cdr3_aa: CASSSTGRNQPQHF
v_call: TRBV27
j_call: TRBJ1-5

cdr3_aa: CASSETGGLDTQYF
v_call: TRBV18
j_call: TRBJ2-3

cdr3_aa: CASSDYRAFTEAFF
v_call: TRBV6-1
j_call: TRBJ1-1

cdr3_aa: CASSHPGGESYEQYF
v_call: TRBV7-9
j_call: TRBJ2-7

cdr3_aa: CASSQGSSFMNTEAFF
v_call: TRBV14
j_call: TRBJ1-1